The sequence of this T cell receptor (beta chain) was determined in a study of tumor-infiltrating lymphocytes in primary liver carcinoma. Study background: Lesions, classed as T1-T3 N0M0, spanned roughly 4 to 10 cm across.

This CDR3 contains 13 residues. In germline, CDR1 is MNHEY, CDR2 SVGEGT. With a constant-region primer, TCR beta cDNA was made from approximately 500 ng of total RNA. ARM-PCR was slightly modified, and three nested multiplex PCR rounds with it gave rise to the TCR beta libraries. The study ran its first two PCR rounds for roughly 10 cycles each, using TRBV1-TRBV30 forward primers and a C-beta reverse primer. MiXCR, run by TCRdb on the multiplex PCR reads, gives a single entry per CDR3 protein. In the table there are about 33,000 distinct CDR3 sequences, 76% of which are singletons. Study-level points and caveats: The study found a significantly higher top-250-clone fraction in tumors than in blood (p = 0.039). Top clones occupying all five tumor regions numbered only about 7-24%.

Both RNA and DNA were isolated together from approximately 20-30 mg of bulk tissue that had not been sorted. Five separate regions were sampled from each tumor. Regarding this clonotype: Its specificity is not known. Germline and junction disagree at one end, which may indicate a read error.

The sequenced material came from liver tumor tissue from sampling region 5. Subset here: tumor region T5, tumor centre. The clonotype comes from a man aged 35-49 years with primary liver carcinoma and hepatitis B virus infection. The chain combines TRBV6-2 or TRBV6-3 with TRBJ2-7; 7 positions agree with TRBD2. Here the CDR3 DNA reads TGTGCCAGCTCATGGCGGGAGCACTACAAGCAGTACTTC. Translation gives CASSWREHYKQYF.